Each of the 26 T cell receptor beta chains below was sequenced from the same sample in a study of blood T cell repertoires in COVID-19. Profiling relied on immunoSEQ multiplex PCR, and the TCRdb table lists in-frame clones only, not all of them. The data show fewer than 200,000 clones, with around 82% seen just once and 15% to 20% held by the top ten. The sample was peripheral blood. Receptors originate from a woman between 70 and 85 years old who had recovered from COVID-19.

Comments on this clone: The germline gene is not matched at one end of the junction; a read error may be the cause. The chain has TRBV6-6 and TRBJ1-4, with TRBD1 matching 11 bases. The germline CDR1 and CDR2 sequences are MNHNY and SVGAGI (reference sequence). This CDR3 is 14 amino acids long. The DNA for the CDR3 is TGTGCCAGCAGTCCACCGGGACAGGGGGGGCCCCCCATTTTT. Its protein is CASSPPGQGGPPIF.

This clone was counted a few times. The chain uses TRBV5-1 and TRBJ2-5, with D unclear. The CDR3 spans 13 residues. CDR1 is SGHRS and CDR2 is YFSETQ in the germline V gene. V was cut by 5 bases and J by 5 bases, with 13 bases left in between. The CDR3 DNA reads as TGCGCCAGCAGGCTCGATATGGCCGAGACCCAGTACTTC. This gives the protein CASRLDMAETQYF.

A single count supports this clone. The J gene is TRBJ2-2, the V gene TRBV7-8; D is unclear. Germline assignment: CDR1 SGHVS and CDR2 FQNEAQ. The CDR3 has 15 residues. Trimming took off 2 bases at V and 1 base at J, with 8 bases between the two ends. CDR3 amino acids: CASSLPRQNTGELFF. For the CDR3, the DNA is TGTGCCAGCAGCTTACCGAGACAGAACACCGGGGAGCTGTTTTTT.

The table lists this clone with a few counts. The rearrangement uses TRBV24-1 and TRBJ2-1, with 7 bases that match TRBD2. V gave up 7 bases and J gave up 8 bases; unmatched junction bases: 7. The germline CDR1 and CDR2 sequences are KGHDR and SFDVKD. The CDR3 is 13 residues long. In DNA, the CDR3 is TGTGCCACCAGGGAGGGCGGGAGCGATGAGCAGTTCTTC. Its protein is CATREGGSDEQFF.

This chain connects TRBV13 to TRBJ1-2, with 10 bases matching TRBD1. Germline V lookup: CDR1 PRHDT, CDR2 FYEKMQ (reference sequence). V trimming: 5 bases; J trimming: 3 bases; junction bases outside the gene matches: 3. The CDR3 has 14 amino acids. The CDR3 bases are TGTGCCAGCAGCGCCGGACAGGGGGACTATGGCTACACCTTC. It encodes CASSAGQGDYGYTF.

The rearrangement links TRBV4-1 to TRBJ2-1; 11 nucleotides agree with TRBD2. The CDR3 is 15 residues long. Per germline, CDR1 MGHRA and CDR2 YSYEKL. With 6 bases clipped from V and 6 bases from J, the junction kept 7 bases outside the gene matches. The CDR3: CASRAGLAAPNEQFF. The CDR3 DNA reads as TGCGCCAGCAGGGCGGGACTAGCGGCCCCCAATGAGCAGTTCTTC.

The chain has TRBV19 and TRBJ1-5; a weak D match, TRBD1 (5 bases). Looked up from germline, CDR1 is LNHDA and CDR2 is SQIVND (reference sequence). The V and J ends lost 7 bases and 5 bases respectively, with 12 bases between them. This CDR3 is built from 13 residues. The CDR3 DNA follows: TGTGCCAGTATAGGGGCCCCCTATCAGCCCCAGCATTTT. It is translated as CASIGAPYQPQHF.

The chain has TRBV6-6 and TRBJ1-5, with 11 nucleotides matching TRBD1. Germline values: CDR1 MNHNY, CDR2 SVGAGI (reference sequence). The trim removed 2 bases at V and 8 bases at J, leaving 2 bases unmatched. The CDR3 contains 14 residues. The CDR3: CASSYRDRGEPQHF. CDR3 sequence (DNA): TGTGCCAGCAGTTACCGGGACAGGGGGGAGCCCCAGCATTTT.

The V call is TRBV10-3, the J call TRBJ2-5; 14 nucleotides agree with TRBD2. Germline lookup yields CDR1 ENHRY and CDR2 SYGVKD. CDR3 length: 16 amino acids. Trimming cost V 6 bases and J 5 bases; bases outside gene matches: 8. The CDR3: CAIRGTSGRGGETQYF. The CDR3 region has the DNA TGTGCCATCAGGGGGACTAGCGGGAGAGGGGGGGAGACCCAGTACTTC.

The chain is built from TRBV4-2 and TRBJ1-2, with D possibly matching TRBD1 (6 bases). The CDR3 totals 15 residues. V lost 4 bases and J lost 0, with 12 bases in between. From germline, CDR1 is LGHNA and CDR2 YNFKEQ. The DNA for the CDR3 is TGTGCCAGCAGCCCCGGACAGCTTACTAACTATGGCTACACCTTC. It codes for CASSPGQLTNYGYTF.

The rearrangement links TRBV5-4 to TRBJ2-6, with D perhaps matching TRBD2 (7 bases). With 4 bases removed from V and 4 bases from J, the gap between germline ends came to 15 bases. Per germline, CDR1 SGHNT and CDR2 YYREEE (reference sequence). CDR3 size: 16 residues. The CDR3 DNA reads as TGTGCCAGCAGCGCTTTCCGGGGGGCCGGGGCCAACGTCCTGACTTTC. Translation: CASSAFRGAGANVLTF.

The V and J genes are TRBV6-5 and TRBJ1-1; tentatively, D is TRBD1 (5 bases). Germline V gives CDR1 MNHEY, CDR2 SVGAGI. CDR3 length equals 15 residues. V gave up 6 bases and J gave up 0 bases, with 14 bases separating them. In DNA form, the CDR3 reads TGTGCCAGCAGCCAAGACACAGGCTTGAACACTGAAGCTTTCTTT. Amino acids: CASSQDTGLNTEAFF.

Worth noting for this clone: An end of the junction differs from the germline gene, which may be a read error. The rearrangement joins TRBV7-9 to TRBJ2-1; D is possibly TRBD2 (6 bases). Germline V gene sequence: CDR1 SEHNR, CDR2 FQNEAQ (reference sequence). The CDR3 has 10 residues. The CDR3 spells CASSSLRLVF. The CDR3 region has the DNA TGTGCCAGCAGCTCCCTCAGACTAGTCTTC.

This sequence joins TRBV7-2 and TRBJ2-2, with D hard to call. Trimming shortened V by 1 base and J by 7 bases, and 7 bases separated the two germline ends. Germline V gene lookup returns CDR1 SGHTA and CDR2 FQGNSA. The CDR3 has 13 residues. CDR3 loop: CASSLVGGGELFF. In DNA form, the CDR3 reads TGTGCCAGCAGCTTAGTAGGCGGCGGGGAGCTGTTTTTT.

The chain's CDR3 is CATSRAGQTEAFF. The CDR3 coding sequence is TGTGCCACCAGCAGAGCCGGACAGACTGAAGCTTTCTTT. The V and J genes are TRBV15 and TRBJ1-1, with D possibly being TRBD1 (6 bases). Trimming took off 1 base at V and 5 bases at J, with 8 bases between the two ends. The germline CDR1 and CDR2 sequences are LNHNV and YYDKDF (reference sequence). The CDR3 sequence is 13 residues long.

DNA of the CDR3: TGCGCCAGCAGCCAAGTCAGGGGGACAGGGGATTCTCATGGCTACACCTTC. Protein product: CASSQVRGTGDSHGYTF. The gene calls are TRBV4-1 and TRBJ1-2; 10 nucleotides match TRBD1. CDR3 length equals 17 residues. Germline-derived CDR1 and CDR2 are MGHRA and YSYEKL. V was clipped by 1 base and J by 6 bases; unmatched bases: 11.

CDR3 coding DNA: TGTGCCAGTAGTATTGGGGTGACTAGCGGCCCGGGGGGGGAGACCCAGTACTTC. Translated, it gives CASSIGVTSGPGGETQYF. V gene TRBV19 combines with J gene TRBJ2-5; 9 bases agree with TRBD2. Germline V lookup: CDR1 LNHDA, CDR2 SQIVND (reference sequence). The CDR3 is 18 residues long. After removal of 3 bases from V and 5 bases from J, the junction contained 16 bases not matched to a gene.

The CDR3 nucleotides read TGCAGTGCTAGTGAGGGACAGGGACGCACTGAAGCTTTCTTT. The encoded protein is CSASEGQGRTEAFF. The rearrangement joins TRBV20-1 to TRBJ1-1, with 9 bases matching TRBD1. The J segment lost 4 bases and the V segment lost 3 bases, leaving 6 bases of the junction unmatched. The V gene's germline CDR1 is DFQATT and CDR2 SNEGSKA (reference sequence). The CDR3 covers 14 residues.

The CDR3 spells CASSLYAGASYEQYF. CDR3 nucleotide sequence: TGTGCCAGCAGCTTATATGCGGGGGCATCCTACGAGCAGTACTTC. The V and J genes are TRBV11-2 and TRBJ2-7, with D tentatively TRBD2 (7 bases). V shed 2 bases and J shed 1 base, with 12 bases lying between them. Germline CDR1 SGHAT, CDR2 FQNNGV. The CDR3 sequence is 15 residues long.

Concerning this clone itself: The germline gene is not matched at one end of the junction; a read error may be the cause. The gene calls are TRBV6-5 and TRBJ1-1, with TRBD1 matching over 8 bases. Germline CDR1 MNHEY, CDR2 SVGAGI. The CDR3 covers 12 residues. In DNA form, the CDR3 reads TGTGCCAGCCGGACAGGGCCCCAGCTGTGCATCTTT. Its translation: CASRTGPQLCIF.

The CDR3 spells CATRQTATNEKLFF. The CDR3 DNA reads TGTGCCACCCGACAGACAGCAACTAATGAAAAACTGTTTTTT. The chain combines TRBV19 with TRBJ1-4; D is perhaps TRBD1 (5 bases). Germline V gene sequence: CDR1 LNHDA, CDR2 SQIVND (reference sequence). The CDR3 has 14 residues. Deletions cut 10 bases from V and 0 bases from J, with 12 bases between.

The chain joins TRBV25-1 to TRBJ1-5; D not certain. V lost 5 bases and J 3 bases, leaving 14 bases between the germline ends. Germline V gene data show CDR1 as MGHDK and CDR2 as SYGVNS. This CDR3 is 15 amino acids long. CDR3 DNA sequence: TGTGCCAGCAGTCCTCGGGAGGCCTACAATCAGCCCCAGCATTTT. Translating gives CASSPREAYNQPQHF. The complete variable domain, with remaining parts taken from reference TRBV25-1 and TRBJ1-5, reads EADIYQTPRYLVIGTGKKITLECSQTMGHDKMYWYQQDPGMELHLIHYSYGVNSTEKGDLSSESTVSRIRTEHFPLTLESARPSHTSQYLCASSPREAYNQPQHFGDGTRLSIL.

The rearrangement uses TRBV27 and TRBJ2-2; maybe TRBD2 (5 bases). V was pared by 8 bases and J by 3 bases, with 7 bases between. Germline V gene sequence: CDR1 MNHEY, CDR2 SMNVEV (reference sequence). This CDR3 contains 12 residues. CDR3 region: CASGRDTGELFF. The CDR3, as DNA: TGTGCCAGCGGGCGGGACACCGGGGAGCTGTTTTTT.

This chain joins TRBV5-4 and TRBJ1-4; no definite D call. CDR1 is SGHNT and CDR2 is YYREEE in the germline V gene (reference sequence). V gave up 0 bases and J gave up 5 bases, with 5 bases separating them. The CDR3 is made up of 13 amino acids. CDR3 sequence: CASSLGPNEKLFF. The CDR3 nucleotides are TGTGCCAGCAGCTTGGGGCCAAATGAAAAACTGTTTTTT.

The chain joins TRBV29-1 to TRBJ1-1; no firm D call. CDR1 is SQVTM and CDR2 is ANQGSEA in the germline V gene. The CDR3 runs 13 residues. V gave up 7 bases and J gave up 5 bases, with 17 bases separating them. CDR3 nucleotide sequence: TGCAGCGCCGAGCAGACCCGAGGGACTGAAGCTTTCTTT. Its translation: CSAEQTRGTEAFF.

The chain combines TRBV9 with TRBJ1-5; the D is unclear. CDR3 length equals 15 residues. Looked up from germline, CDR1 is SGDLS and CDR2 is YYNGEE. Trimming left V 0 bases short and J 0 bases short, with 7 bases between. CDR3 sequence (DNA): TGTGCCAGCAGCGTAGGAGGGCTTAGCAATCAGCCCCAGCATTTT. Amino acids: CASSVGGLSNQPQHF.